The rows below give T cell receptor beta chains drawn from one sample of a study of blood T cell repertoires in COVID-19. Profiling relied on immunoSEQ multiplex PCR, and the TCRdb table lists in-frame clones only, not all of them. The sample lists over 55,000 clones; about 91% were seen once. Sample: peripheral blood. Receptors originate from a man aged 60 to 69 with acute or convalescent COVID-19. The conserved cysteine and the conserved F or W are not part of the CDR3 here. Clone sizes are given selectively: once, few, many, or a class where the clone is expanded.

V	J	size	CDR3
TRBV7-8	TRBJ2-7	once	ASSRTGQGTYEQY
TRBV6-5	TRBJ2-7	NA	ASSISGSRSYEQY
TRBV6-5	TRBJ1-2	once	ASSRVTGPSTGYT
TRBV27	TRBJ2-7	NA	ASSLSGAVWTYEQY
TRBV11-3	TRBJ1-6	few	ASSKGQHNSPLH
TRBV28	TRBJ1-1	NA	ASSPPQGWGEAF
TRBV7-3	TRBJ2-1	NA	ASSLNPLSGSYNEQF
TRBV29-1	TRBJ1-1	NA	SVEVTGNTEAF
TRBV20-1	TRBJ2-7	NA	SASSGRGGYEQY
TRBV5-6	TRBJ2-7	NA	ASSLGSRGDYEQY
TRBV7-9	TRBJ2-1	NA	ASSLEGARNKQGTWF
TRBV15	TRBJ2-1	few	ATSRDMLVVFGEQF
TRBV2	TRBJ1-2	NA	ASSETGQGSPYT
TRBV24-1	TRBJ2-3	NA	ATRGGSTDTQY
TRBV5-5	TRBJ2-3	NA	ASSLGTGPYRGQSDTQY
TRBV20-1	TRBJ1-2	few	SASGVLGYT
TRBV15	TRBJ1-2	NA	ATSRDQGRTNYGYT
TRBV6-5	TRBJ1-2	NA	ASSSTGEGYT
TRBV28	TRBJ1-2	NA	ASSFGTGGIYGYT
TRBV6-2/TRBV6-3	TRBJ1-6	NA	ASSYSGPQGAYSPLH
TRBV7-8	TRBJ1-4	NA	ASSPPIPPSGNEKLF
TRBV2	TRBJ1-1	NA	ASRGQMNTEAF
TRBV11-2	TRBJ1-5	NA	ASSLGVPGQGNQPQH
TRBV7-2	TRBJ2-7	NA	ASSSSTSGSVHEQY
TRBV4-2	TRBJ2-3	NA	ASSHAAGAGGLDTQY
TRBV7-9	TRBJ1-6	NA	ASSLARTGGVRGNSPLH
TRBV6-5	TRBJ2-1	NA	ASSYGVAGPNEQF
TRBV30	TRBJ1-1	NA	AWSDRSRNTEAF
TRBV30	TRBJ1-3	NA	AWSVPSFSGNTIY
TRBV27	TRBJ2-1	NA	ASSLWVGASSSYNEQF
TRBV19	TRBJ2-1	NA	ASTGSGGAYNEQF
TRBV4-2	TRBJ1-1	NA	ASSRGGRGGSTEAF
TRBV9	TRBJ2-3	NA	ASSDSGEWADTQY
TRBV14	TRBJ1-6	NA	ASSQDGTGASRGDSPLH
TRBV6-1	TRBJ1-1	NA	ASSEDREGLDRMNTEAF
TRBV9	TRBJ2-7	NA	ASSVGRVEGSEQY
TRBV5-1	TRBJ2-2	NA	ASSFLYPGTSGAPNTGELF
TRBV7-2	TRBJ2-2	NA	ASSLFGGSNTGELF
TRBV9	TRBJ2-7	NA	ASSTGTGAYEQY
TRBV30	TRBJ1-5	few	AWSVRGNQPQH
TRBV18	TRBJ2-2	NA	ASSPELARELF
TRBV27	TRBJ2-5	NA	ASSYRLAGGIGETQY
TRBV12-5	TRBJ1-4	NA	ASGLSGTVAEKLF
TRBV6-5	TRBJ2-5	NA	ASSPEYRMGTQY
TRBV6-1	TRBJ1-4	NA	ASSVWAGSTNEKLF
TRBV21-1	TRBJ2-6	NA	VPKNPGTVNVLT
TRBV6-5	TRBJ1-5	NA	ASSQDRGGQPQH
TRBV7-2	TRBJ1-5	NA	ASSLDHRGTGNNQPQH
TRBV14	TRBJ2-5	NA	ASSQTSLAGETQY
TRBV27	TRBJ2-1	few	ASSLDEGEQF
TRBV7-6	TRBJ1-2	NA	ASSLGQGGFDGYT
TRBV7-2	TRBJ1-1	NA	ASSPRTGHTEAF
TRBV2	TRBJ1-6	NA	ASSDGPGYNSPLH
TRBV11-2	TRBJ2-3	NA	ASSPAGATDTQY
TRBV12-3/TRBV12-4	TRBJ1-2	NA	ASSLGSAYGYT
TRBV7-8	TRBJ1-1	NA	ASSPTELYTEAF
TRBV18	TRBJ1-3	NA	ASSPTGAGNTIY
TRBV5-1	TRBJ1-1	once	ASREVSNTEAF